The 16 T cell receptor beta chains listed next were all sequenced from one sample in a study of technical replicates of blood from a few donors. TCRdb keeps only in-frame clones here, not all; method: immunoSEQ multiplex PCR. The sample records approximately 99,000 clones, approximately 96% being singletons. Sequenced sample: T cells isolated from PBMCs. These receptors all come from a human donor in good health.

The genes are TRBV10-1 and TRBJ1-1; the match to TRBD1 covers 7 bases. This CDR3 contains 14 residues. After removal of 5 bases from V and 1 base from J, the junction contained 4 bases not matched to a gene. Per germline, CDR1 WNHNN and CDR2 SYGVQD (reference sequence). The DNA for the CDR3 is TGCGCCAGCAGTCGGGACAGAGAGAACACTGAAGCTTTCTTT. Residues: CASSRDRENTEAFF.

This rearrangement joins TRBV11-3 to TRBJ2-2, with D possibly being TRBD2 (6 bases). The length of the CDR3 is 16 residues. The V gene lost 4 bases and the J gene lost 5 bases, with 17 bases spanning the gap. Germline V gene lookup returns CDR1 SGHNT and CDR2 YENEEA. The CDR3 DNA sequence: TGTGCCAGCAGCTCCAGGGATGGGACTCTAACCGGGGAGCTGTTTTTT. Translation: CASSSRDGTLTGELFF.

The chain employs TRBV2 and TRBJ2-1; 15 nucleotides align to TRBD2. The trim removed 8 bases at V and 7 bases at J, leaving 6 bases unmatched. The CDR3 covers 15 residues. Germline V gene sequence: CDR1 SNHLY, CDR2 FYNNEI. CDR3 residues: CASGAGTSGRNEQFF. CDR3 bases: TGTGCCAGCGGCGCCGGGACTAGCGGGAGGAATGAGCAGTTCTTC.

V gene TRBV27 combines with J gene TRBJ1-1, with D perhaps matching TRBD1 (6 bases). CDR1 MNHEY and CDR2 SMNVEV come from the germline V gene (reference sequence). V shed 6 bases and J shed 1 base, with 9 bases lying between them. There are 13 residues in the CDR3. The CDR3 reads CASRGAGNTEAFF. CDR3 coding DNA: TGTGCCAGCAGGGGGGCTGGGAACACTGAAGCTTTCTTT.

V gene TRBV7-3 combines with J gene TRBJ2-7; 8 positions match TRBD1. From germline, CDR1 is SGHTA and CDR2 FQGTGA. Trimming at V came to 3 bases and at J to 5 bases, leaving 3 bases not matched to a gene. The CDR3 runs to 13 residues. Written as DNA, the CDR3 is TGTGCCAGCAGCTTGACAGGGGTCGACGAGCAGTACTTC. It encodes CASSLTGVDEQYF.

The chain employs TRBV5-6 and TRBJ2-1, with 14 bases that match TRBD2. J was trimmed by 4 bases and V by 2 bases; bases with no gene match: 2. Germline lookup yields CDR1 SGHDT and CDR2 YYEEEE. This CDR3 contains 16 residues. CDR3 amino acids: CASSFRTSGGYNEQFF. CDR3 sequence (DNA): TGTGCCAGCAGCTTTAGGACTAGCGGGGGGTACAATGAGCAGTTCTTC.

This clone was seen once. The V call is TRBV28, the J call TRBJ2-1; 9 nucleotides match TRBD2. The germline CDR1 and CDR2 sequences are MDHEN and SYDVKM. The CDR3 runs to 18 residues. J lost 1 base, V lost 2 bases, and 9 bases had no gene match. As DNA, the CDR3 is TGTGCCAGCAGTTTACTTGGTGCGGGAGGGGGGTCCTACAATGAGCAGTTCTTC. It codes for CASSLLGAGGGSYNEQFF.

CDR3 coding DNA: TGTGCCTGGAACCCCGGGGGAGAGACCCAGTACTTC. Its translation is CAWNPGGETQYF. This chain joins TRBV30 and TRBJ2-5; a possible D gene is TRBD2 (6 bases). Germline V gene lookup returns CDR1 GTSNPN and CDR2 SVGIG (reference sequence). Between the trimmed V and J ends, which lost 4 bases and 4 bases, there was a span of 10 bases. This CDR3 comprises 12 residues.

The chain recombines TRBV19 with TRBJ1-2; D perhaps matches TRBD1 (6 bases). The CDR3 is 13 amino acids. With 6 bases removed from V and 1 base from J, the gap between germline ends came to 9 bases. CDR1 and CDR2 (germline): LNHDA, SQIVND (reference sequence). DNA for the CDR3: TGTGCCAGTAGGCCGGACAGTAACTATGGCTACACCTTC. It yields the protein CASRPDSNYGYTF. Variable domain in full (rest from reference TRBV19 and TRBJ1-2): DGGITQSPKYLFRKEGQNVTLSCEQNLNHDAMYWYRQDPGQGLRLIYYSQIVNDFQKGDIAEGYSVSREKKESFPLTVTSAQKNPTAFYLCASRPDSNYGYTFGSGTRLTVV.

This CDR3 is CASSLYPGGGSGNTIYF. CDR3 nucleotides: TGCGCCAGCAGCTTATATCCGGGAGGCGGCTCTGGAAACACCATATATTTT. The chain uses TRBV5-1 and TRBJ1-3; D uncertain. Germline V lookup: CDR1 SGHRS, CDR2 YFSETQ. The CDR3 totals 17 residues. V lost 2 bases and J 0 bases, leaving 15 bases between the germline ends. The full variable domain, rest sourced from reference TRBV5-1 and TRBJ1-3, is KAGVTQTPRYLIKTRGQQVTLSCSPISGHRSVSWYQQTPGQGLQFLFEYFSETQRNKGNFPGRFSGRQFSNSRSEMNVSTLELGDSALYLCASSLYPGGGSGNTIYFGEGSWLTVV.

The rearrangement links TRBV28 to TRBJ2-1; D is perhaps TRBD2 (5 bases). Trimming took 6 bases from V and 10 from J, leaving 10 bases between them. CDR1 is MDHEN, CDR2 SYDVKM, per germline. The CDR3 consists of 11 residues. The CDR3 coding sequence is TGTGCCAGCAGGGACTTCAGGGAGCAGTTCTTC. Protein product: CASRDFREQFF.

Here the CDR3 DNA reads TGTGCCAGCAGAGCCCTAGTGAGGGAGCAGTTCTTC. Its protein product is CASRALVREQFF. The chain carries TRBV28 and TRBJ2-1; D remains unclear. V lost 6 bases and J lost 10, with 13 bases in between. This CDR3 is built from 12 residues. Germline CDR1 and CDR2: MDHEN and SYDVKM.

This clone came up once. The chain couples TRBV5-8 to TRBJ1-5; D is unresolved. The V gene's germline CDR1 is SGHTS and CDR2 YDEGEE. With 4 bases removed from V and 5 bases from J, the gap between germline ends came to 4 bases. This CDR3 has 11 residues. In DNA, the CDR3 is TGTGCCAGCAGCCCGGATCAGCCCCAGCATTTT. Its protein is CASSPDQPQHF. Supplemented by reference TRBV5-8 and TRBJ1-5, the full variable domain reads EAGVTQSPTHLIKTRGQQATLRCSPISGHTSVYWYQQALGLGLQFLLWYDEGEERNRGNFPPRFSGRQFPNYSSELNVNALELEDSALYLCASSPDQPQHFGDGTRLSIL.

The rearrangement joins TRBV5-1 to TRBJ2-3; 16 nucleotides line up with TRBD2. V shed 4 bases and J 5 bases; nucleotides not matched to a gene: 7. CDR1 and CDR2 (germline): SGHRS, YFSETQ. The CDR3 runs to 17 residues. CDR3 region: CASSPGLAGGVQDTQYF. The CDR3 DNA sequence: TGCGCCAGCAGCCCGGGACTAGCGGGAGGGGTTCAAGATACGCAGTATTTT.

V gene TRBV7-8 combines with J gene TRBJ1-1; 8 bases match TRBD1. Germline lookup yields CDR1 SGHVS and CDR2 FQNEAQ. The CDR3 is 16 residues long. The V segment lost 1 base and the J segment 6 bases; nucleotides outside the gene matches: 10. In nucleotides, the CDR3 is TGTGCCAGCAGCTTAGGCAGGGGGCAGAGGTGGGCTGAAGCTTTCTTT. This gives the protein CASSLGRGQRWAEAFF.

The chain carries TRBV11-2 and TRBJ2-1; 9 bases agree with TRBD2. Per germline, CDR1 SGHAT and CDR2 FQNNGV. CDR3 size: 16 residues. The V and J ends lost 5 bases and 8 bases, in that order; junction bases with no gene match: 13. Written as DNA, the CDR3 is TGTGCCAGCAGCCCTCCTCTGCGGGAGGGCCCATATGAGCAGTTCTTC. This sequence encodes CASSPPLREGPYEQFF.